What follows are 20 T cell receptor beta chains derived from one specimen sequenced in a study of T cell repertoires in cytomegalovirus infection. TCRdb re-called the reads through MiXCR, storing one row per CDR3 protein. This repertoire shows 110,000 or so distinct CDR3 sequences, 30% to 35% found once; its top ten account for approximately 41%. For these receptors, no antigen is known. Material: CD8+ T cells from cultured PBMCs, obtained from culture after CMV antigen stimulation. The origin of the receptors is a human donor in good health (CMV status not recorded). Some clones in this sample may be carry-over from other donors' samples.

The CDR3 sequence: CASSYEAGELYEQYF. The CDR3 region has the DNA TGTGCCAGCAGTTACGAGGCGGGGGAATTATACGAGCAGTACTTC. The V and J genes are TRBV6-2 or TRBV6-3 and TRBJ2-7; 7 nucleotides agree with TRBD2. The ends lost 2 bases at V and 4 bases at J; junction bases unmatched: 8. This CDR3 is built from 15 residues. Germline V gene sequence: CDR1 MNHEY, CDR2 SVGEGT.

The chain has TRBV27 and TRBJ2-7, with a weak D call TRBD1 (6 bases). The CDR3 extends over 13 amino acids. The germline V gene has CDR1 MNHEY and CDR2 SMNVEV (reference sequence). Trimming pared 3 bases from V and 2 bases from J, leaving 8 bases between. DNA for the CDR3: TGTGCCAGCAGTTTCTCAGGGGCCTACGAGCAGTACTTC. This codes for CASSFSGAYEQYF.

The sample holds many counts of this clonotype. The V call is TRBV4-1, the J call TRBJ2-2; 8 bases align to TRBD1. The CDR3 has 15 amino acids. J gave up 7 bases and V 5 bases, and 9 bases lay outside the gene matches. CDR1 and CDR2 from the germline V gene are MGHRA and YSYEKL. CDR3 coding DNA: TGCGCCAGCAGCACAGGACAGGGTTTCAGCGGGGAGCTGTTTTTT. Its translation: CASSTGQGFSGELFF.

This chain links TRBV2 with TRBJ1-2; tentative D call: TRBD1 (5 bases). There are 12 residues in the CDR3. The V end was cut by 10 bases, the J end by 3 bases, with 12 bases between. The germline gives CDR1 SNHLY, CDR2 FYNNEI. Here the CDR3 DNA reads TGTGCCATGGGGCAGGACTACTATGGCTACACCTTC. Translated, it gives CAMGQDYYGYTF.

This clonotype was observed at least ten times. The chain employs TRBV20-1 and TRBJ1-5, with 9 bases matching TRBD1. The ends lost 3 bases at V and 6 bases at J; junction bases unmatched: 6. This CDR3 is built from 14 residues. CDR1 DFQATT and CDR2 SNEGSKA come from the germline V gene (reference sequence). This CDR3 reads CSASGDRVGQPQHF. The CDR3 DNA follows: TGCAGTGCTAGTGGGGACAGGGTAGGTCAGCCCCAGCATTTT.

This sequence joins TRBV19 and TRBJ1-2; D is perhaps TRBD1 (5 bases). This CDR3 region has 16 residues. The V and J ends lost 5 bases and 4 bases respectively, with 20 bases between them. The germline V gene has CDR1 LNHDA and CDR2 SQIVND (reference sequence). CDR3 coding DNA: TGTGCCAGTAGTGCCCCCGGGGGTTCGCCGATCTATGGCTACACCTTC. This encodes CASSAPGGSPIYGYTF.

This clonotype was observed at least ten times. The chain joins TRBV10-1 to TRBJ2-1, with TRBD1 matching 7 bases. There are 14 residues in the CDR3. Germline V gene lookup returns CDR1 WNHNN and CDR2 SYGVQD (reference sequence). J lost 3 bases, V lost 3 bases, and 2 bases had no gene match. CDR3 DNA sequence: TGCGCCAGCAGTGAACGGGACAGCTACAATGAGCAGTTCTTC. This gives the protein CASSERDSYNEQFF.

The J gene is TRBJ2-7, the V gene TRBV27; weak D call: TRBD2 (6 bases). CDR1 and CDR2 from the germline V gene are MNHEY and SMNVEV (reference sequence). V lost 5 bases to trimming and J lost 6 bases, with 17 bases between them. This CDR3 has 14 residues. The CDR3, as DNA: TGTGCCAGCAGTGCGGGGTCCGAGTTCTTCGAGCAGTACTTC. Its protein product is CASSAGSEFFEQYF.

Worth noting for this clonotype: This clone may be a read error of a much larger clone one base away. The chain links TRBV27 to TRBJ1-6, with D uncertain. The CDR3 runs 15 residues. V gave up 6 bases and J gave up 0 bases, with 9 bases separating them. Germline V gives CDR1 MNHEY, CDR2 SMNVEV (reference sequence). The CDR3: CASSHTSSYNSPLHF. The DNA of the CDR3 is TGTGCCAGCAGCCATACGAGCTCCTATAATTCACCCCTCCACTTT.

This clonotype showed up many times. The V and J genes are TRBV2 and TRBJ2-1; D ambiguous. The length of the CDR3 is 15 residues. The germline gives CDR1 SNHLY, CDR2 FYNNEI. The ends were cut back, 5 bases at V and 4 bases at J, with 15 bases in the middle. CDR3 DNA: TGTGCCAGCAGTCGAAATTGGGGTTCTTACAATGAGCAGTTCTTC. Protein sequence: CASSRNWGSYNEQFF.

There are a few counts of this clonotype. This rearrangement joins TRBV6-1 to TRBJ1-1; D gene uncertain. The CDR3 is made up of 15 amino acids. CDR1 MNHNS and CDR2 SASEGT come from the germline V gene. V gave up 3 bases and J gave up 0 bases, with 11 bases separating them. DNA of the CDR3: TGTGCCAGCAGTGAGGGTGGATTTCTGAACACTGAAGCTTTCTTT. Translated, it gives CASSEGGFLNTEAFF.

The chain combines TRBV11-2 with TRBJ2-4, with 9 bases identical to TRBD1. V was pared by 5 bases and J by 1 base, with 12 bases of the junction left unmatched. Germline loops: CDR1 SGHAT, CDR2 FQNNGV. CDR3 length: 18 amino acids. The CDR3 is CASSPGQGLGLAKNIQYF. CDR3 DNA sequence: TGTGCCAGCAGCCCCGGACAGGGGTTAGGGCTGGCCAAAAACATTCAGTACTTC. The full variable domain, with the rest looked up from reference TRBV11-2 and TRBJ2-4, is EAGVAQSPRYKIIEKRQSVAFWCNPISGHATLYWYQQILGQGPKLLIQFQNNGVVDDSQLPKDRFSAERLKGVDSTLKIQPAKLEDSAVYLCASSPGQGLGLAKNIQYFGAGTRLSVL.

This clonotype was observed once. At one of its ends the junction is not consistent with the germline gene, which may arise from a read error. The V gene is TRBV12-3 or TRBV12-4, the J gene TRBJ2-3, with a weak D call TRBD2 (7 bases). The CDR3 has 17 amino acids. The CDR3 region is CASNLEVGGRGTDTQYF. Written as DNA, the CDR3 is TGTGCCAGCAATTTAGAGGTCGGGGGGCGGGGCACAGATACGCAGTATTTT.

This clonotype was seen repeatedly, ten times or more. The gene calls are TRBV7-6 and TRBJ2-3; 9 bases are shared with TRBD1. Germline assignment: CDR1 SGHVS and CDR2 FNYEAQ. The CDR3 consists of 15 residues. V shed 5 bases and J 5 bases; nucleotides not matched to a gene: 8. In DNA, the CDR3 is TGTGCCAGCAGCACCGGGACAGGGTTTCAAGATACGCAGTATTTT. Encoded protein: CASSTGTGFQDTQYF.

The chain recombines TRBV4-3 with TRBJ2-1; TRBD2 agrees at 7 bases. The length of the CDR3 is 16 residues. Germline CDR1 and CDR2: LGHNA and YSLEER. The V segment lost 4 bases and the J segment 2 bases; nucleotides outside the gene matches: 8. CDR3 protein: CASSLETSGAYNEQFF. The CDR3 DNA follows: TGCGCCAGCAGCCTTGAAACGAGCGGGGCCTACAATGAGCAGTTCTTC.

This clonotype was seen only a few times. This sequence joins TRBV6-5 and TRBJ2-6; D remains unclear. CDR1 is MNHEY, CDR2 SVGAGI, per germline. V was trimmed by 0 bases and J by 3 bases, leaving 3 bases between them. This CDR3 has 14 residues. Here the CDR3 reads CASSYSIGANVLTF. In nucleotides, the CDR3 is TGTGCCAGCAGTTACTCGATTGGGGCCAACGTCCTGACTTTC.

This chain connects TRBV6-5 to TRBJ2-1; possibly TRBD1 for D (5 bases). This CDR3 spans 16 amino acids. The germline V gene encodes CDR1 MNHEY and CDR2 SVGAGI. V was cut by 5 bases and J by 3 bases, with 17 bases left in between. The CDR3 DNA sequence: TGTGCCAGCAGTAACCTTGGGCAGGGTTACTACAATGAGCAGTTCTTC. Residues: CASSNLGQGYYNEQFF.

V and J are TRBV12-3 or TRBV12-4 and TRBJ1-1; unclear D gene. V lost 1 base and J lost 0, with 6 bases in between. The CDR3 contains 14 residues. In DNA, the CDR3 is TGTGCCAGCAGTTTAGTCAGCATGAACACTGAAGCTTTCTTT. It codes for CASSLVSMNTEAFF.

In DNA, the CDR3 is TGCGCCAGCAGCCAAGGTCCCCCAGCGGGGGGGGCAATCCACGAGCAGTACTTC. Translating gives CASSQGPPAGGAIHEQYF. The J gene is TRBJ2-7, the V gene TRBV4-1; 10 positions match TRBD2. This CDR3 has 18 amino acids. CDR1 and CDR2 (germline): MGHRA, YSYEKL. V lost 1 base and J lost 5; bases outside the gene matches: 14.

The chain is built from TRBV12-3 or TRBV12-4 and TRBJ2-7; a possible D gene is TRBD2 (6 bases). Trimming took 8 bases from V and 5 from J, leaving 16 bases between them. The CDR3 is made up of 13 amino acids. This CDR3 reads CASRLGGSHEQYF. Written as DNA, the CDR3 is TGTGCCAGCCGCCTCGGAGGGTCCCACGAGCAGTACTTC.